The 2 T cell receptor beta chains below were found in one sample sequenced in a study of regulatory T cells in long-lasting Graves disease. Through Arm-PCR of CDR3 regions and iRepertoire HTBI primers, TCR beta libraries were built. TCRdb analysed the multiplex PCR reads with MiXCR anew, one entry per CDR3 protein. The table includes hundreds of thousands of distinct CDR3 sequences, roughly 16% detected once. Time point in this sample: newly diagnosed GD, antithyroid drugs for less than 3 months. PBMC-extracted RNA yielded the TCR library. This sample also belongs to another study, concerning T cells in Graves' hyperthyroidism and ophthalmopathy.

Sequenced material: peripheral blood mononuclear cells (PBMCs), taken at new diagnosis, from a patient treated with antithyroid drugs. All receptors come from a woman aged 30 to 39 with Graves disease.

The chain links TRBV7-2 to TRBJ1-2; D might be TRBD1 (6 bases). The ends were cut back, 4 bases at V and 4 bases at J, with 16 bases in the middle. In germline, CDR1 is SGHTA, CDR2 FQGNSA. This CDR3 is 15 amino acids long. Here the CDR3 reads CASSSYSGVFYGYTF. For the CDR3, the DNA is TGTGCCAGCAGCTCCTACTCAGGGGTTTTCTATGGCTACACCTTC.

This clonotype was seen a handful of times. V is TRBV18 and J is TRBJ2-5; 8 bases map to TRBD2. The J segment lost 3 bases and the V segment lost 8 bases, leaving 5 bases of the junction unmatched. Germline CDR1 and CDR2: KGHSH and LQKENI. The CDR3 runs to 13 residues. The CDR3 is CASRGLGEETQYF. CDR3 bases: TGTGCCAGCCGGGGACTAGGGGAAGAGACCCAGTACTTC.